This TCR beta chain was recorded in a study of shared clonotypes between healthy human individuals. Regarding the study as a whole: On the whole, naive subsets had larger estimated richness than memory subsets had. It was only blood that was sampled, and tissue repertoires likely differ. Across a handful of donors, naive CD4 shared 5% to 6%, naive CD8 around 3.8%, memory CD4 2.3%, memory CD8 about 0.4%.

The germline gives CDR1 LNHDA, CDR2 SQIVND (reference sequence). The CDR3 sequence is 14 residues long. V was cut by 5 bases and J by 4 bases, with 12 bases left in between. Comments on this clone: Its target is not known.

Investigators spread the genomic DNA of each subset evenly over several immunoSEQ plates. Sequenced by immunoSEQ multiplex PCR; TCRdb stores in-frame clones only, minus some. Here the sample spans some 790,000 clones, around 70% being singletons. The chain recombines TRBV19 with TRBJ1-5; D is unresolved. The TCR was taken from a woman in her twenties or thirties in good health. The sequenced material came from memory CD4+ T cells sorted from blood. Specified subset: CD45RA-negative fraction. Written as DNA, the CDR3 is TGTGCCAGTAGTCAAGAGTTAGGAAATCAGCCCCAGCATTTT. Amino acids: CASSQELGNQPQHF.